This T cell receptor (beta chain) came from a study of early T cells in non-severe SARS-CoV-2 infection. On the study more broadly: The input, bulk RNA from unsorted whole blood, was sequenced, and chains were unpaired.

This clonotype was recorded at least ten times. Individual cDNA molecules were tagged with unique molecular identifiers. TCRdb redid the calling of the 5' RACE reads with MiXCR, one entry per CDR3 protein. The sample holds tens of thousands of distinct CDR3 sequences, 8.7% seen once. V lost 3 bases and J lost 4; bases outside the gene matches: 8. The CDR3 has 17 amino acids. Germline values: CDR1 SGHVS, CDR2 FQNEAQ. The clonotype originates from an adult who was a healthcare worker with PCR-confirmed SARS-CoV-2 infection or an uninfected control (not recorded which). The sample here was whole blood, taken at baseline. The rearrangement joins TRBV7-8 to TRBJ2-7, with 14 bases lining up with TRBD2. The CDR3 DNA sequence: TGTGCCAGCAGCTTGGGACTAGCGGGAGTGCTAGATTACGAGCAGTACTTC. It codes for CASSLGLAGVLDYEQYF.